This TCR beta chain stems from a study of CD8+ T cells in alopecia areata. Extracted RNA was reverse transcribed into cDNA, the sequencing template. Method: immunoSEQ multiplex PCR; TCRdb's copy keeps in-frame clones and lacks some. Here the sample spans 70,000 or so clones, 29% being singletons. In germline, CDR1 is SGDLS, CDR2 YYNGEE. There are 16 residues in the CDR3. V trimming: 5 bases; J trimming: 6 bases; junction bases outside the gene matches: 14. Treatment described: oral pan-JAK inhibitor, 5-10 mg twice daily. The authors sorted CD4+ and CD8+ T cells from PBMCs. The V and J genes are TRBV9 and TRBJ2-1; 7 bases match TRBD2. This clonotype was sampled from a human donor with alopecia areata. The sequences come from CD8+ T cells sorted from blood, collected at week 4, from a patient treated with tofacitinib. CDR3 bases: TGTGCCAGCAGTTCCCCCGAAGGCGGGAGAAGCAATGAGCAGTTCTTC. Translated: CASSSPEGGRSNEQFF. Supplemented by reference TRBV9 and TRBJ2-1, the full variable domain reads DSGVTQTPKHLITATGQRVTLRCSPRSGDLSVYWYQQSLDQGLQFLIQYYNGEERAKGNILERFSAQQFPDLHSELNLSSLELGDSALYFCASSSPEGGRSNEQFFGPGTRLTVL.